This TCR beta chain was profiled in a study of patients and donors after allogeneic stem cell transplantation. With 4 bases removed from V and 6 bases from J, the gap between germline ends came to 21 bases. The germline V gene encodes CDR1 SGHTS and CDR2 YDEGEE. The CDR3 loop spans 16 amino acids. TCRdb independently ran MiXCR on the RT-PCR reads; one entry per CDR3 protein. Of about a million distinct CDR3 sequences detected, 15% to 20% appear once; the ten largest clones hold roughly 6%. The sample consisted of blood, either unsorted or a sorted T cell fraction (not recorded which). This receptor was taken from a human donor who was either an allogeneic HSCT recipient or a stem cell or donor lymphocyte infusion donor (not recorded which). It is not recorded whose cells these are; they may come from a transplant donor. The chain carries TRBV5-8 and TRBJ2-3; D may be TRBD2 (6 bases). The CDR3 nucleotides are TGTGCCAGCAGCCTACGGCGGGACTCCGGGGTGGATACGCAGTATTTT. It is translated as CASSLRRDSGVDTQYF.